Below are 7 T cell receptor beta chains sequenced from a single sample in a study of cytomegalovirus exposure and HLA in healthy donors. The PCR ran on 60 Vbeta and 13 Jbeta primers. Here immunoSEQ multiplex PCR was the method, and the copy in TCRdb shows in-frame clones only, minus some. Of 140,000 to 150,000 clones in the sample, approximately 78% are singletons; the top ten hold 2.5% to 3.5%. Material: PBMCs. All receptors come from a man between 40 and 49 years old in good health and CMV-seropositive.

CDR3 residues: CASSRQGGDVYGYTF. As DNA, the CDR3 is TGTGCCAGCAGTCGACAGGGCGGAGACGTCTATGGCTACACCTTC. The gene calls are TRBV6-1 and TRBJ1-2; 7 nucleotides align to TRBD1. The junction had 10 bases not matched to a gene; V was cut back by 5 bases and J by 4 bases. The CDR3 sequence is 15 residues long. CDR1 MNHNS and CDR2 SASEGT come from the germline V gene.

V usage is TRBV6-4 and J usage is TRBJ2-7, with D possibly matching TRBD2 (6 bases). The CDR3 is 15 amino acids. From germline, CDR1 is MRHNA and CDR2 SNTAGT. The ends were cut back, 5 bases at V and 3 bases at J, with 17 bases in the middle. CDR3 coding DNA: TGTGCCAGCAGTAGAGAGGCGGGGCGAAGCTACGAGCAGTACTTC. Protein product: CASSREAGRSYEQYF.

The chain joins TRBV27 to TRBJ1-2; TRBD1 agrees at 8 bases. This CDR3 contains 14 residues. The germline V gene has CDR1 MNHEY and CDR2 SMNVEV (reference sequence). Germline trimming cut 10 bases from V and 10 bases from J; bases unmatched to any gene: 17. The CDR3 region is CATRASDRGTSYTF. Here the CDR3 DNA reads TGTGCCACCCGTGCCTCCGACAGGGGTACCTCCTACACCTTC.

The gene calls are TRBV7-3 and TRBJ2-1, with 7 bases lining up with TRBD2. CDR3 length: 15 residues. Germline lookup yields CDR1 SGHTA and CDR2 FQGTGA. The V and J ends lost 2 bases and 3 bases, in that order; junction bases with no gene match: 4. The CDR3 bases are TGTGCCAGCAGCTTATGGGGGACTAACTACAATGAGCAGTTCTTC. Amino acids: CASSLWGTNYNEQFF.

The genes are TRBV7-3 and TRBJ2-1; D gene uncertain. The CDR3 has 15 residues. V dropped 0 bases and J dropped 2 bases, with 8 bases sitting between them. Per germline, CDR1 SGHTA and CDR2 FQGTGA. The CDR3 reads CASSLTGSPYNEQFF. CDR3 nucleotide sequence: TGTGCCAGCAGCTTAACAGGTAGCCCCTACAATGAGCAGTTCTTC.

This clone appeared a single time. V usage is TRBV10-3 and J usage is TRBJ2-1; 8 bases match TRBD2. The CDR3 sequence is 15 residues long. Unmatched junction bases numbered 11, after V lost 7 bases and J lost 6 bases. The germline CDR1 and CDR2 sequences are ENHRY and SYGVKD. CDR3 amino acids: CAIKVGAGDFNEQFF. CDR3 DNA sequence: TGTGCCATCAAGGTAGGAGCGGGGGACTTCAATGAGCAGTTCTTC.

The V and J genes are TRBV7-2 and TRBJ2-1; D uncertain. V lost 2 bases, J lost 9 bases, and 8 bases lay in between. CDR1 is SGHTA and CDR2 is FQGNSA in the germline V gene. The CDR3 totals 12 residues. The CDR3 DNA reads as TGTGCCAGCAGCTTAATGGCCAGTGAGCAGTTCTTC. It yields the protein CASSLMASEQFF.